This T cell receptor beta chain was recorded in a study of shared clonotypes between healthy human individuals (dated by TCRdb to between 2020 and 2021). Context from the whole study: The cohort included three men and a couple of women between 18 and 49 years of age. To estimate repertoire size and how much clonotypes are shared between individuals, the study performed deep sequencing of blood TCR repertoires from about five healthy adults. To increase sequencing depth and limit assay-specific biases, TCR repertoire library preparation and sequencing were carried out by different laboratories using diverse techniques. Each donor's leukapheresis produced roughly between roughly 0.85 and 9.5 billion PBMCs. Beyond this particular receptor, the publication reports: Because the study included a small number of donors, the genetic and exposure-history diversity represented was limited. Based on pairwise subsampling, the degree of clonotype sharing among donors was expected to be affected by sequencing depth. Only blood was sampled, and tissue TCR repertoires likely differ from those in blood.

For this clone: What antigen it recognizes has not been identified. No much larger clonotype is one base removed from it; base qualities were not supplied.

The trim is 5 bases for V and 7 bases for J, with a gap of 14 bases between the germline ends. The CDR3 spans 14 residues, from the cysteine through the phenylalanine. The retained sequence is limited to the CDR3, 42 bases, with the frame set at the first base. The germline V gene (reference sequence) gives CDR1 as SEHNR and CDR2 as FQNEAQ. Using the deep immunoSEQ assay, multiplex PCR amplified TCR CDR3 regions from genomic DNA. Extracted genomic DNA from each cell subset was distributed evenly across all wells of several immunoSEQ 96-well plates, and each plate was treated as a replicate. For unsorted PBMC, 250 to 300 ng genomic DNA, equal to 30,000 or so T cell genomes, was loaded into each replicate PCR. Ten immunoSEQ deep assay plates were used to sequence unsorted PBMC genomic DNA. Purified libraries were measured with a Qubit 3.0 fluorometer, size-checked on a Bioanalyzer 2100, and measured again with the KAPA Library Quantification kit. Every immunoSEQ 96-well plate was sequenced on a dedicated single-read 150-cycle Illumina NextSeq 550 flow cell. Per the original workflow: Because the immunoSEQ output held only junctional sequences and lacked quality scores, the filtering could not match the filtering applied to full-length reads. Sequences were annotated with PyIR, a Python wrapper for IgBLAST v1.9, and V/J genes and CDR3 were assigned using IMGT germline references. Reads were removed for weak V/J assignments (E-value above 1e-6), missing CDR3, stop codons, out-of-frame junctions, or ambiguous translated residues. V3J clonotypes were defined as sequences sharing the same inferred V gene, J gene, and CDR3 amino acid sequence. Percentage overlap between repertoires was computed as shared unique clonotypes divided by the size of the smaller repertoire. RTK rarefaction, the Chao1 estimator, and Recon v2.1 estimates of unobserved clonotypes were used to assess repertoire richness. Sourced from immuneACCESS, this table was stored by TCRdb with only in-frame sequences that have V and J called. A share of the clones is absent; for the studies checked, an unresolved V gene accounts for under half, and the remainder has no known explanation. That table is the source of V, J and clone size, and D and trimming were worked out from the DNA. The table for this sample lists approximately 470,000 clones; about 72% of them were counted only once. Together, the top ten hold 12% of the sample.

The donors were healthy, HIV-negative adults who had no recently reported acute infections or vaccinations. Only Caucasian adults living in Nashville, Tennessee, USA were represented among the donors. For unsorted samples, 84 million or so PBMCs were counted, and genomic DNA was extracted using the QIAamp DNA Blood Mini kit. Blood was collected by leukapheresis, and PBMCs were isolated by Ficoll-Histopaque density gradient centrifugation and then cryopreserved in liquid nitrogen vapor phase. The receptor chain draws on TRBV7-9 and TRBJ1-4; TRBD1 could be the D gene, as 6 bases match. The source of this sequence is a woman aged 35 to 49 in good health. Some clones in this sample may be carry-over from other donors' samples. The sample was PBMCs. The CDR3 has the sequence CASSTGQISEKLFF. The sequence in DNA is TGTGCCAGCAGCACTGGACAGATCAGTGAAAAACTGTTTTTT.